The clone carrying this T cell receptor (beta chain) was observed at least ten times. Its antigen is unidentified. TCR beta CDR3 region amplification was performed from RNA transcripts. The HTBI primer set served for first-round RT-PCR of the TCR CDR3. A single record per CDR3 protein comes from TCRdb applying MiXCR to the multiplex PCR reads. The table shows roughly 570,000 distinct CDR3 sequences, with around 42% occurring only once. Diagnoses were made from clinical symptoms, serum measures (thyroxine and TRAb), thyroid ultrasound and orbital computed tomography. The entry originates in a study of T cells in Graves' hyperthyroidism and ophthalmopathy. Study outcomes and limitations: The model anticipated ophthalmopathy a median about six months pre-onset.

What was sequenced was peripheral blood or thyroid tissue (not recorded which). The sequence was collected from an adult woman with Graves' disease, either hyperthyroidism or ophthalmopathy (not recorded which).

The CDR3 bases are TGTGCCAGTAGTATTGGAGCTTATAGCAATCAGCCCCAGCATTTT. It is translated as CASSIGAYSNQPQHF. This chain links TRBV19 with TRBJ1-5, with no clear D. The CDR3 is 15 residues long. CDR1 is LNHDA and CDR2 is SQIVND in the germline V gene (reference sequence). V gave up 3 bases and J gave up 0 bases, with 9 bases separating them.